One and the same sample provided the 22 T cell receptor beta chains below, sequenced in a study of shared clonotypes between healthy human individuals. The data were produced by immunoSEQ multiplex PCR, yet TCRdb's version contains in-frame clones alone and is incomplete. The sample lists roughly 590,000 clones, 95% to 96% occurring once. Naive CD8 cells lacked CD45RO and underwent positive selection for CCR7, leaving out terminally differentiated effector memory CD45RA+ cells. The sample taken for sequencing was naive CD8+ T cells sorted from blood. The receptors shown here come from a woman in her twenties or thirties in good health.

The chain carries TRBV5-1 and TRBJ2-3; 9 bases align to TRBD2. From germline, CDR1 is SGHRS and CDR2 YFSETQ. V trimming: 1 base; J trimming: 3 bases; junction bases outside the gene matches: 3. This CDR3 has 15 amino acids. CDR3 residues: CASSLSTSGTDTQYF. As DNA, the CDR3 is TGCGCCAGCAGCTTGTCGACTAGCGGTACAGATACGCAGTATTTT. Together with reference TRBV5-1 and TRBJ2-3, the CDR3 gives the full variable domain: KAGVTQTPRYLIKTRGQQVTLSCSPISGHRSVSWYQQTPGQGLQFLFEYFSETQRNKGNFPGRFSGRQFSNSRSEMNVSTLELGDSALYLCASSLSTSGTDTQYFGPGTRLTVL.

This clone was detected once. The chain employs TRBV7-3 and TRBJ1-1, with D tentatively TRBD1 (5 bases). V lost 3 bases to trimming and J lost 5 bases, with 16 bases between them. This CDR3 contains 15 residues. Germline values: CDR1 SGHTA, CDR2 FQGTGA. The CDR3 nucleotides read TGTGCCAGCAGCTTTCATCGGGGCGCGAGTACTGAAGCTTTCTTT. As protein: CASSFHRGASTEAFF.

The DNA for the CDR3 is TGTGCCAGCAGCTCCTCGGGGGGGCCCCAGCATTTT. Encoded protein: CASSSSGGPQHF. The genes are TRBV7-9 and TRBJ1-5; D may be TRBD1 (5 bases). Germline values: CDR1 SEHNR, CDR2 FQNEAQ (reference sequence). This CDR3 has 12 amino acids. The V end lost 4 bases, the J end lost 9 bases, and 10 bases lay between the germline ends.

V gene TRBV5-8 combines with J gene TRBJ2-1; D ambiguous. Germline-derived CDR1 and CDR2 are SGHTS and YDEGEE. This CDR3 is built from 15 residues. The germline V and J ends were trimmed by 0 bases and 3 bases, with 10 bases remaining between them. CDR3 loop: CASSLVQAYYNEQFF. DNA of the CDR3: TGTGCCAGCAGCTTGGTGCAGGCATACTACAATGAGCAGTTCTTC.

The chain joins TRBV5-6 to TRBJ2-7; D is possibly TRBD1 (6 bases). The CDR3 has 15 residues. The V gene lost 0 bases and the J gene lost 3 bases, with 13 bases spanning the gap. Germline CDR1 SGHDT, CDR2 YYEEEE. The CDR3 is CASSLAATGRYEQYF. In DNA, the CDR3 is TGTGCCAGCAGCTTGGCCGCTACAGGGCGCTACGAGCAGTACTTC.

This chain connects TRBV5-5 to TRBJ2-7; D not resolved. Germline CDR1 reads SGHKS; CDR2 reads YYEKEE (reference sequence). The V and J ends lost 0 bases and 5 bases respectively, with 3 bases between them. The CDR3 is made up of 11 amino acids. The CDR3 reads CASSLAHEQYF. The CDR3 bases are TGTGCCAGCAGCTTGGCGCACGAGCAGTACTTC.

The chain couples TRBV6-6 to TRBJ2-7; 12 positions match TRBD1. This CDR3 comprises 14 residues. The V segment lost 2 bases and the J segment 7 bases; nucleotides outside the gene matches: 3. Germline assignment: CDR1 MNHNY and CDR2 SVGAGI (reference sequence). DNA of the CDR3: TGTGCCAGCAGTTACGGGACAGGGGGCATTGAGCAGTACTTC. Protein sequence: CASSYGTGGIEQYF.

The J gene is TRBJ2-3, the V gene TRBV12-5; D is perhaps TRBD2 (6 bases). This CDR3 has 15 amino acids. Germline V gives CDR1 LGHNT, CDR2 FRNRAP. The V and J ends lost 1 base and 4 bases respectively, with 12 bases between them. Here the CDR3 DNA reads TGTGCTAGTGGTTTGGGTCTAGCGAGCCCAGATACGCAGTATTTT. Its protein is CASGLGLASPDTQYF.

The V call is TRBV27, the J call TRBJ2-1; 7 positions match TRBD2. The CDR3 runs to 14 residues. Trimming cost V 6 bases and J 5 bases; bases outside gene matches: 7. Per germline, CDR1 MNHEY and CDR2 SMNVEV (reference sequence). In nucleotides, the CDR3 is TGTGCCAGCAGACCCAGGACTAGGCACAATGAGCAGTTCTTC. The encoded protein is CASRPRTRHNEQFF.

The rearrangement links TRBV5-6 to TRBJ2-1; 12 bases are shared with TRBD1. CDR1 and CDR2 from the germline V gene are SGHDT and YYEEEE. This CDR3 has 15 residues. Unmatched junction bases numbered 3, after V lost 3 bases and J lost 5 bases. The DNA for the CDR3 is TGTGCCAGCAGCTGGGGACAGGGGGCCAACAATGAGCAGTTCTTC. The encoded protein is CASSWGQGANNEQFF.

The chain uses TRBV27 and TRBJ2-7, with 12 bases that match TRBD2. V dropped 5 bases and J dropped 4; count of bases not matched to a gene: 6. This CDR3 region has 15 residues. The V gene's germline CDR1 is MNHEY and CDR2 SMNVEV (reference sequence). CDR3 in amino acids: CASSPTTSGRYEQYF. The CDR3 DNA reads as TGTGCCAGCAGTCCCACGACTAGCGGGAGATACGAGCAGTACTTC.

This clone was seen once. This chain connects TRBV2 to TRBJ2-5; weak D call: TRBD1 (7 bases). Germline V lookup: CDR1 SNHLY, CDR2 FYNNEI. V was cut by 6 bases and J by 1 base, with 15 bases left in between. The length of the CDR3 is 15 residues. The DNA of the CDR3 is TGTGCCAGCAGAGGAGGGACAGCCTTCCAAGAGACCCAGTACTTC. It translates to CASRGGTAFQETQYF.

The chain uses TRBV14 and TRBJ2-7; tentative D call: TRBD2 (6 bases). This CDR3 is built from 14 residues. Germline loops: CDR1 SGHDN, CDR2 FVKESK. Trimming removed 4 bases from V and 3 bases from J, with 13 bases in between. This CDR3 reads CASSLGTSFYEQYF. The CDR3 DNA is TGTGCCAGCAGCCTCGGGACTTCATTCTACGAGCAGTACTTC.

Concerning this clone itself: The sample holds other DNA sequences that translate to the same CDR3. This chain joins TRBV19 and TRBJ1-5; D not resolved. CDR3 length: 12 amino acids. Germline lookup yields CDR1 LNHDA and CDR2 SQIVND (reference sequence). V shed 3 bases and J shed 7 bases, with 7 bases lying between them. CDR3 nucleotides: TGTGCCAGTAGTATTGGTTTCCAGCCCCAGCATTTT. This translates into CASSIGFQPQHF.

The V call is TRBV19, the J call TRBJ2-7; D tentatively reads TRBD1 or TRBD2 (7 bases each). The CDR3 length is 13 residues. Per the germline V gene, CDR1 is LNHDA and CDR2 is SQIVND (reference sequence). Trimming removed 9 bases at V and 4 bases at J, with 16 bases between. CDR3 nucleotide sequence: TGTGCCAGAGGGGGCGGGAGCATGTACGAGCAGTACTTC. As protein: CARGGGSMYEQYF.

The V gene is TRBV27, the J gene TRBJ1-5; D gene uncertain. The V gene's germline CDR1 is MNHEY and CDR2 SMNVEV (reference sequence). V dropped 4 bases and J dropped 2 bases, with 9 bases sitting between them. This CDR3 is 14 amino acids long. The CDR3 sequence: CASSYRAGNQPQHF. The DNA for the CDR3 is TGTGCCAGCAGTTACCGGGCCGGCAATCAGCCCCAGCATTTT.

This chain uses TRBV7-8 with TRBJ2-1; no clear D. Trimming pared 5 bases from V and 0 bases from J, leaving 14 bases between. The CDR3 spans 16 residues. The V gene's germline CDR1 is SGHVS and CDR2 FQNEAQ. The CDR3 coding sequence is TGTGCCAGCAGCACCACGGTGGCAGACTCCTACAATGAGCAGTTCTTC. Amino acid sequence: CASSTTVADSYNEQFF.

The chain links TRBV28 to TRBJ1-1; D unclear. Per the germline V gene, CDR1 is MDHEN and CDR2 is SYDVKM. With 1 base removed from V and 4 bases from J, the gap between germline ends came to 7 bases. The CDR3 has 13 amino acids. CDR3 nucleotides: TGTGCCAGCAGTTTATTACCTACCACTGAAGCTTTCTTT. Amino acid sequence: CASSLLPTTEAFF. Full variable domain (missing parts from reference TRBV28 and TRBJ1-1): DVKVTQSSRYLVKRTGEKVFLECVQDMDHENMFWYRQDPGLGLRLIYFSYDVKMKEKGDIPEGYSVSREKKERFSLILESASTNQTSMYLCASSLLPTTEAFFGQGTRLTVV.

This rearrangement joins TRBV2 to TRBJ2-5; D is ambiguous. The CDR3 extends over 16 amino acids. CDR1 SNHLY and CDR2 FYNNEI come from the germline V gene. Trimming cost V 0 bases and J 1 base, with 12 bases left between them. CDR3 sequence (DNA): TGTGCCAGCAGTGAAGCGTCGGTAGGAACCCAAGAGACCCAGTACTTC. It encodes CASSEASVGTQETQYF.

This chain connects TRBV29-1 to TRBJ2-1; tentatively, D is TRBD1 or TRBD2 (5 bases each). Germline V gene lookup returns CDR1 SQVTM and CDR2 ANQGSEA. The CDR3 runs to 17 residues. The DNA for the CDR3 is TGCAGGGTTACGCAGGAGCCCGGGACCAGAGGGGCCCATGAGCAGTTCTTC. Residues: CRVTQEPGTRGAHEQFF.

The sample holds one count of this clone. The chain combines TRBV28 with TRBJ2-1, with TRBD2 as a possible D gene (6 bases). The germline V gene encodes CDR1 MDHEN and CDR2 SYDVKM. V shed 2 bases and J shed 5 bases, with 22 bases lying between them. The CDR3 is 18 residues long. The CDR3, as DNA: TGTGCCAGCAGTTTAGTTGATCTTACGGGAGTGGGCGACAATGAGCAGTTCTTC. This gives the protein CASSLVDLTGVGDNEQFF.

The chain is built from TRBV7-2 and TRBJ2-1; 8 bases are shared with TRBD1. After removal of 1 base from V and 7 bases from J, the junction contained 9 bases not matched to a gene. Germline values: CDR1 SGHTA, CDR2 FQGNSA. The CDR3 contains 16 residues. CDR3 nucleotide sequence: TGTGCCAGCAGCTTAGTACTCAGGGGGCGCGAGAATGAGCAGTTCTTC. Its protein product is CASSLVLRGRENEQFF.